The next 16 T cell receptor beta chains were all read from a single sample in a study of blood T cell repertoires in COVID-19. TCRdb's copy holds only in-frame clones and misses some; the assay was immunoSEQ multiplex PCR. The sample has approximately 290,000 clones, approximately 86% seen once; the top ten hold 2% to 3%. Sequencing was performed on peripheral blood. The receptor set was obtained from a man between 18 and 35 years old with active or convalescent COVID-19.

J is TRBJ2-7 and V is TRBV4-2; TRBD2 matches at 11 bases. Trimming at V came to 4 bases and at J to 4 bases, leaving 9 bases not matched to a gene. The germline CDR1 and CDR2 sequences are LGHNA and YNFKEQ. The CDR3 length is 16 residues. This chain's CDR3 is CASSRSSGRAQYEQYF. CDR3 sequence (DNA): TGTGCCAGCAGCCGTAGTAGCGGGAGGGCCCAATACGAGCAGTACTTC.

The count of this clone is one. CDR3 residues: CATSDPGNEETQYF. The CDR3 nucleotides read TGTGCCACCAGTGATCCAGGGAACGAAGAGACCCAGTACTTC. The V call is TRBV24-1, the J call TRBJ2-5; maybe TRBD1 (5 bases). Trimming took off 3 bases at V and 3 bases at J, with 10 bases between the two ends. Germline V gives CDR1 KGHDR, CDR2 SFDVKD. The CDR3 is 14 amino acids.

The chain links TRBV2 to TRBJ1-1; D is unresolved. In germline, CDR1 is SNHLY, CDR2 FYNNEI. This CDR3 is 12 amino acids long. V shed 3 bases and J shed 7 bases, with 9 bases lying between them. CDR3 residues: CASSERFGEAFF. DNA of the CDR3: TGTGCCAGCAGTGAGAGATTCGGTGAAGCTTTCTTT.

V usage is TRBV9 and J usage is TRBJ2-7; 9 positions agree with TRBD2. Germline V lookup: CDR1 SGDLS, CDR2 YYNGEE. V dropped 4 bases and J dropped 4; count of bases not matched to a gene: 9. The length of the CDR3 is 15 residues. This CDR3 is CASSYGGSGSYEQYF. The CDR3 DNA reads TGTGCCAGCAGCTATGGGGGTAGCGGGAGTTACGAGCAGTACTTC.

The chain combines TRBV19 with TRBJ1-1, with 10 bases fitting TRBD1. Germline V CDR1 and CDR2: LNHDA, SQIVND (reference sequence). Trimming at V came to 5 bases and at J to 4 bases, leaving 7 bases not matched to a gene. The CDR3 has 15 residues. This CDR3 reads CASSVRQGASTEAFF. CDR3 bases: TGTGCCAGTAGTGTAAGACAGGGGGCTAGCACTGAAGCTTTCTTT.

V and J are TRBV7-8 and TRBJ1-2, with D possibly TRBD1 on 5 matching bases. Deletions cut 5 bases from V and 0 bases from J, with 10 bases between. The CDR3 has 14 amino acids. CDR1 is SGHVS, CDR2 FQNEAQ, per germline. CDR3 DNA sequence: TGTGCCAGCAGCCCACTGACAGCTAACTATGGCTACACCTTC. It yields the protein CASSPLTANYGYTF. Full variable domain (rest looked up from reference TRBV7-8 and TRBJ1-2): GAGVSQSPRYKVAKRGQDVALRCDPISGHVSLFWYQQALGQGPEFLTYFQNEAQLDKSGLPSDRFFAERPEGSVSTLKIQRTQQEDSAVYLCASSPLTANYGYTFGSGTRLTVV.

The rearrangement joins TRBV28 to TRBJ1-5, with 9 bases aligning to TRBD1. The CDR3 runs to 17 residues. The V gene's germline CDR1 is MDHEN and CDR2 SYDVKM. The trim removed 7 bases at V and 0 bases at J, leaving 10 bases unmatched. The CDR3, as DNA: TGTGCCAGCAAGGCCGGGACAGGGTTAATTAGCAATCAGCCCCAGCATTTT. It encodes CASKAGTGLISNQPQHF.

V gene TRBV28 combines with J gene TRBJ2-7; TRBD1 might be the D (5 bases). Trimming removed 2 bases at V and 3 bases at J, with 11 bases between. Germline CDR1 reads MDHEN; CDR2 reads SYDVKM. This CDR3 has 14 amino acids. The CDR3 sequence is CASSLNPGIYEQYF. CDR3 sequence (DNA): TGTGCCAGCAGTTTAAATCCAGGGATCTACGAGCAGTACTTC.

The chain employs TRBV27 and TRBJ1-2; 12 bases align to TRBD1. There are 16 residues in the CDR3. Germline V gene lookup returns CDR1 MNHEY and CDR2 SMNVEV (reference sequence). V was clipped by 3 bases and J by 6 bases; unmatched bases: 8. The CDR3: CASSFLGTGGVDGYTF. The CDR3 DNA sequence: TGTGCCAGCAGTTTCCTCGGGACAGGGGGCGTTGATGGCTACACCTTC.

The V gene is TRBV12-2, the J gene TRBJ2-5; TRBD2 was called by the table and not checked on the DNA. TRBV12-2 is designated a pseudogene. This CDR3 contains 17 residues. As DNA, the CDR3 is TGTGCAAGTCGGCCCAGTCTGGCGGAGATGTACCAAGAGACCCAGTACTTC. Its protein product is CASRPSLAEMYQETQYF.

V gene TRBV7-3 combines with J gene TRBJ2-3; a possible D gene is TRBD2 (6 bases). V was trimmed by 4 bases and J by 5 bases, leaving 10 bases between them. This CDR3 has 13 residues. Germline lookup yields CDR1 SGHTA and CDR2 FQGTGA. CDR3 nucleotide sequence: TGTGCCAGCAGCTATGGAGCGGGAGATACGCAGTATTTT. This translates into CASSYGAGDTQYF.

This clone appeared a single time. The CDR3 nucleotides are TGTGCCAGCAGTGGAGTCACAGATACGCAGTATTTT. It specifies CASSGVTDTQYF. This sequence joins TRBV25-1 and TRBJ2-3; the D is unclear. Trimming left V 4 bases short and J 2 bases short, with 4 bases between. Germline V gene sequence: CDR1 MGHDK, CDR2 SYGVNS. The CDR3 totals 12 residues.

V gene TRBV6-6 combines with J gene TRBJ2-5; D is uncertain. With 0 bases removed from V and 0 bases from J, the gap between germline ends came to 5 bases. Germline values: CDR1 MNHNY, CDR2 SVGAGI (reference sequence). This CDR3 spans 14 amino acids. CDR3 sequence (DNA): TGTGCCAGCAGTTACTCCGTGTACCAAGAGACCCAGTACTTC. Amino acid sequence: CASSYSVYQETQYF.

The chain couples TRBV5-8 to TRBJ1-1; a possible D gene is TRBD1 (5 bases). Trimming removed 2 bases at V and 0 bases at J, with 11 bases between. This CDR3 comprises 15 residues. CDR1 is SGHTS, CDR2 YDEGEE, per germline. CDR3 sequence reads: CASSFGQGLNTEAFF. DNA of the CDR3: TGTGCCAGCAGCTTTGGGCAGGGCCTGAACACTGAAGCTTTCTTT.

This clone appeared a few times. V and J are TRBV9 and TRBJ1-1; D uncertain. Per germline, CDR1 SGDLS and CDR2 YYNGEE. V was trimmed by 0 bases and J by 1 base, leaving 7 bases between them. The CDR3 has 14 amino acids. In DNA, the CDR3 is TGTGCCAGCAGCGTAGACGGAGGGAACACTGAAGCTTTCTTT. Its translation: CASSVDGGNTEAFF. Looking up the rest from reference TRBV9 and TRBJ1-1 gives the full variable domain: DSGVTQTPKHLITATGQRVTLRCSPRSGDLSVYWYQQSLDQGLQFLIQYYNGEERAKGNILERFSAQQFPDLHSELNLSSLELGDSALYFCASSVDGGNTEAFFGQGTRLTVV.

This clone was recorded once. The chain joins TRBV9 to TRBJ2-1; unclear D gene. Germline V gene data show CDR1 as SGDLS and CDR2 as YYNGEE. CDR3 size: 13 residues. Trimming left V 3 bases short and J 7 bases short, with 11 bases between. CDR3 nucleotides: TGTGCCAGCAGCGCCCCGAGGAGTAATGAGCAGTTCTTC. Its translation: CASSAPRSNEQFF.